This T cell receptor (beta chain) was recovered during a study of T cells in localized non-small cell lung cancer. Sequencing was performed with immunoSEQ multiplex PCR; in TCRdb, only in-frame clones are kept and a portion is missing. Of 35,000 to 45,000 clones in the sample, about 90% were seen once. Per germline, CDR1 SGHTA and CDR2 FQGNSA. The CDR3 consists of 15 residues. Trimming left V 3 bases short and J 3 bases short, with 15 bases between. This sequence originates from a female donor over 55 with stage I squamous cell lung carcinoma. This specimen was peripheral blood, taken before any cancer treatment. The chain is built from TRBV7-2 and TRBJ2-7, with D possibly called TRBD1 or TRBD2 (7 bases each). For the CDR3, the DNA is TGTGCCAGCAGCTTGGGGGGGACAGACCACTACGAGCAGTACTTC. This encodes CASSLGGTDHYEQYF.